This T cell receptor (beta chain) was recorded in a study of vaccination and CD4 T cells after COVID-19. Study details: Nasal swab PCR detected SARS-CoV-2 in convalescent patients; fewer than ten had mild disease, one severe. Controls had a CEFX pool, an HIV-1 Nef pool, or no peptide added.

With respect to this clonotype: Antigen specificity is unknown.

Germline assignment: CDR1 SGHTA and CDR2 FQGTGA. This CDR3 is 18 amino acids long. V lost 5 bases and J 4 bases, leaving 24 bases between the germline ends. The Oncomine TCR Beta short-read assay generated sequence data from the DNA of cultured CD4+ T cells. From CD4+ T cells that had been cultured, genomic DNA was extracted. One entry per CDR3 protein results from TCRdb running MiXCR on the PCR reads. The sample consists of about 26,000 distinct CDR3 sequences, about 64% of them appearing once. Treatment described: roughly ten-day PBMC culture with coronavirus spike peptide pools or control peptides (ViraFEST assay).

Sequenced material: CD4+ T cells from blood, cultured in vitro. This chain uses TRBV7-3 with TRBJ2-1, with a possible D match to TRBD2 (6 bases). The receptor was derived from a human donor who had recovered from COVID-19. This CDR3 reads CASSPRGQTGLTYNEQFF. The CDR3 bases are TGTGCCAGCAGCCCCCGGGGCCAGACGGGACTTACTTACAATGAGCAGTTCTTC.